This T cell receptor beta chain was obtained from a study of cytomegalovirus exposure and HLA in healthy donors. General observations from the study: The number of N-insertions in an Asian-associated ancestry cluster was reportedly below the approximately 600-donor mean in a later analysis. Usually a TCR sequence was rare, but some public TCRs were found in many donors.

Turning to this clone: Its cognate antigen is unknown.

The PCR had 60 Vbeta and 13 Jbeta primers. The method was immunoSEQ multiplex PCR; TCRdb's version includes in-frame clones alone and lacks a portion of them. The table shows about 130,000 clones, with around 80% occurring only once. Trimming took off 3 bases at V and 3 bases at J, with 5 bases between the two ends. In germline, CDR1 is DFQATT, CDR2 SNEGSKA (reference sequence). This CDR3 region has 11 residues. This rearrangement joins TRBV20-1 to TRBJ1-2; a weak D match, TRBD1 (5 bases). The sample consisted of PBMCs. The receptor comes from a man aged 25-45 years in good health and CMV-seronegative. CDR3 nucleotides: TGCAGTGCTAGCAGGGACTATGGCTACACCTTC. Translation gives CSASRDYGYTF.